The 20 T cell receptor beta chains in this list originate from one sample, sequenced in a study of identical twins. TCRdb itself ran the 5' RACE reads through MiXCR, one entry per CDR3 protein. The sample lists about 480,000 distinct CDR3 sequences, 13% to 15% occurring once. These same records also appear under a second study, on yellow fever vaccine responses in identical twins.

Specimen: CD4+ T cells sorted from blood. The receptor set was obtained from a woman aged 18-29 years in good health.

This clonotype has just a few counts. The chain employs TRBV20-1 and TRBJ2-1; no reliable D call. V lost 0 bases and J 0 bases, leaving 3 bases between the germline ends. Germline V gene lookup returns CDR1 DFQATT and CDR2 SNEGSKA (reference sequence). CDR3 length: 13 amino acids. CDR3 sequence (DNA): TGCAGTGCTAGAGAATACTCCTACAATGAGCAGTTCTTC. The encoded protein is CSAREYSYNEQFF.

This clonotype was seen more than once but under ten times. The chain joins TRBV13 to TRBJ2-4; D possibly uses TRBD1 or TRBD2 (5 bases each). V lost 4 bases and J 3 bases, leaving 19 bases between the germline ends. CDR1 and CDR2 (germline): PRHDT, FYEKMQ (reference sequence). The CDR3 runs to 17 residues. DNA for the CDR3: TGTGCCAGCAGCTACCTGATCGGGGACGGGGTCAAAAACATTCAGTACTTC. Amino acid sequence: CASSYLIGDGVKNIQYF.

The chain carries TRBV28 and TRBJ2-1; TRBD2 agrees at 7 bases. CDR1 and CDR2 from the germline V gene are MDHEN and SYDVKM. The CDR3 runs to 12 residues. Trimming cost V 8 bases and J 3 bases; bases outside gene matches: 1. The DNA of the CDR3 is TGTGCCAGCGGGGGGGTCTACAATGAGCAGTTCTTC. Its translation: CASGGVYNEQFF.

A few counts support this clonotype. This chain connects TRBV29-1 to TRBJ2-5; tentatively, D is TRBD1 (5 bases). Between the trimmed V and J ends, which lost 1 base and 13 bases, there was a span of 13 bases. Germline V lookup: CDR1 SQVTM, CDR2 ANQGSEA. The CDR3 covers 11 residues. The DNA of the CDR3 is TGCAGCGTTGAAGTAATAGGACAAATGTACTTC. Its translation: CSVEVIGQMYF.

There are a few counts of this clonotype. The CDR3, as DNA: TGCGCCAGCAGCCCGTCGGGACAGGGGGCGGAAAAACTGTTTTTT. This translates into CASSPSGQGAEKLFF. The rearrangement links TRBV5-1 to TRBJ1-4; TRBD1 matches 12 bases. The J segment lost 8 bases and the V segment lost 4 bases, leaving 6 bases of the junction unmatched. This CDR3 contains 15 residues. CDR1 is SGHRS, CDR2 YFSETQ, per germline.

The V gene is TRBV20-1, the J gene TRBJ2-2; no definite D call. Germline assignment: CDR1 DFQATT and CDR2 SNEGSKA (reference sequence). The CDR3 covers 15 residues. Written as DNA, the CDR3 is TGCTTTGCTAGAGGCCTCGGCTTGAACACCGGGGAGCTGTTTTTT. Protein product: CFARGLGLNTGELFF.

The J gene is TRBJ1-1, the V gene TRBV29-1; maybe TRBD1 (5 bases). V gave up 5 bases and J gave up 4 bases, with 11 bases separating them. Germline loops: CDR1 SQVTM, CDR2 ANQGSEA. This CDR3 region has 12 residues. Written as DNA, the CDR3 is TGCAGCGTTATTACGGGGGTCACTGAAGCTTTCTTT. Amino acids: CSVITGVTEAFF.

A few counts support this clonotype. This chain uses TRBV29-1 with TRBJ2-1, with TRBD2 identical over 8 bases. CDR1 and CDR2 from the germline V gene are SQVTM and ANQGSEA. This CDR3 spans 16 amino acids. V lost 3 bases and J lost 4; bases outside the gene matches: 11. The CDR3 here is CSVDFGGARNYNEQFF. As DNA, the CDR3 is TGCAGCGTTGATTTCGGGGGGGCACGAAATTACAATGAGCAGTTCTTC.

This rearrangement joins TRBV7-6 to TRBJ1-1; D is ambiguous. CDR3 size: 15 residues. Per the germline V gene, CDR1 is SGHVS and CDR2 is FNYEAQ. V was clipped by 2 bases and J by 1 base, with 11 bases between them. CDR3 protein: CASSLLGFGNTEAFF. CDR3 DNA sequence: TGTGCCAGCAGCTTATTAGGGTTCGGGAACACTGAAGCTTTCTTT.

The chain uses TRBV5-1 and TRBJ2-7; TRBD1 aligns across 8 bases. Germline trimming cut 3 bases from V and 3 bases from J; bases unmatched to any gene: 5. There are 14 residues in the CDR3. The germline V gene encodes CDR1 SGHRS and CDR2 YFSETQ. The CDR3 sequence is CASSSLGQGYEQYF. CDR3 sequence (DNA): TGCGCCAGCAGCTCCTTAGGACAGGGCTACGAGCAGTACTTC.

This chain uses TRBV7-2 with TRBJ2-7; D tentatively reads TRBD1 or TRBD2 (5 bases each). Deletions cut 2 bases from V and 3 bases from J, with 14 bases between. The V gene's germline CDR1 is SGHTA and CDR2 FQGNSA. This CDR3 has 15 residues. The CDR3 loop is CASSLYVGTGYEQYF. CDR3 nucleotide sequence: TGTGCCAGCAGCTTATACGTTGGGACCGGCTACGAGCAGTACTTC.

The chain uses TRBV5-6 and TRBJ2-5, with D perhaps matching TRBD1 or TRBD2 (5 bases each). The CDR3 is made up of 13 amino acids. The germline V gene encodes CDR1 SGHDT and CDR2 YYEEEE. With 2 bases removed from V and 5 bases from J, the gap between germline ends came to 10 bases. In DNA, the CDR3 is TGTGCCAGCAGCTTTATAGGGGAGGAGACCCAGTACTTC. Amino acid sequence: CASSFIGEETQYF. The whole variable domain, filled in from reference TRBV5-6 and TRBJ2-5, reads DAGVTQSPTHLIKTRGQQVTLRCSPKSGHDTVSWYQQALGQGPQFIFQYYEEEERQRGNFPDRFSGHQFPNYSSELNVNALLLGDSALYLCASSFIGEETQYFGPGTRLLVL.

This clonotype was picked up many times. This chain joins TRBV6-2 or TRBV6-3 and TRBJ2-1; the D gene is possibly TRBD1 (6 bases). This CDR3 contains 12 residues. Germline-derived CDR1 and CDR2 are MNHEY and SVGEGT. The V end was cut by 5 bases, the J end by 7 bases, with 9 bases between. For the CDR3, the DNA is TGTGCCAGCAGTCAGGGGCCTAATGAGCAGTTCTTC. Its protein is CASSQGPNEQFF.

The chain couples TRBV12-3 or TRBV12-4 to TRBJ2-5, with 8 bases matching TRBD2. V was pared by 3 bases and J by 5 bases, with 8 bases of the junction left unmatched. This CDR3 contains 15 residues. CDR3 nucleotides: TGTGCCAGCAGTTTTAGGCGGGGGGCATGGGAGACCCAGTACTTC. This encodes CASSFRRGAWETQYF.

This clonotype was seen a few times. The J gene is TRBJ2-7, the V gene TRBV20-1, with 7 bases aligning to TRBD2. CDR1 and CDR2 (germline): DFQATT, SNEGSKA (reference sequence). J gave up 5 bases and V 7 bases, and 8 bases lay outside the gene matches. This CDR3 has 12 amino acids. The CDR3 is CSVGEGFHEQYF. DNA for the CDR3: TGCAGTGTTGGGGAGGGGTTCCACGAGCAGTACTTC.

DNA of the CDR3: TGTGCCACTGCAAGGGACAGAAGCTCACCCCTCCACTTT. Amino acid sequence: CATARDRSSPLHF. The chain employs TRBV7-9 and TRBJ1-6; 7 bases fit TRBD1. This CDR3 is built from 13 residues. CDR1 is SEHNR and CDR2 is FQNEAQ in the germline V gene (reference sequence). Trimming removed 10 bases from V and 10 bases from J; junction bases left unmatched: 10.

This clonotype has a count of ten or more. This chain connects TRBV12-3 or TRBV12-4 to TRBJ1-1; no clear D gene. V gave up 2 bases and J gave up 6 bases, with 4 bases separating them. CDR3 size: 11 residues. The CDR3 DNA reads TGTGCCAGCAGTTTAACGGCTGAAGCTTTCTTT. It specifies CASSLTAEAFF.

This clonotype occurred a few times. This rearrangement joins TRBV7-9 to TRBJ2-5; no clear D. Germline V CDR1 and CDR2: SEHNR, FQNEAQ (reference sequence). The CDR3 covers 16 residues. V was shortened by 6 bases and J by 3 bases, with 20 bases between the two germline ends. Written as DNA, the CDR3 is TGTGCCAGCAGACCCACCACTGGGAAAGGAGAAGAGACCCAGTACTTC. Protein sequence: CASRPTTGKGEETQYF.

V gene TRBV12-3 or TRBV12-4 combines with J gene TRBJ2-7; D possibly corresponds to TRBD2 (6 bases). Trimming removed 6 bases at V and 2 bases at J, with 17 bases between. This CDR3 is 15 amino acids long. CDR3 coding DNA: TGTGCCAGCAGCACGGGTAGTGGGGAGGCCTACGAGCAGTACTTC. This sequence encodes CASSTGSGEAYEQYF.

This clonotype showed up just a few times. This sequence joins TRBV21-1 and TRBJ2-5; the D call TRBD1 from the table was never checked on the DNA. TRBV21-1 is tagged as a pseudogene. The CDR3 spans 19 residues. DNA of the CDR3: TGTGCCAGCAGCAAAGCGGCCGTGGGGGTGCATGAGTATCAAGAGACCCAGTACTTC. Its translation: CASSKAAVGVHEYQETQYF.